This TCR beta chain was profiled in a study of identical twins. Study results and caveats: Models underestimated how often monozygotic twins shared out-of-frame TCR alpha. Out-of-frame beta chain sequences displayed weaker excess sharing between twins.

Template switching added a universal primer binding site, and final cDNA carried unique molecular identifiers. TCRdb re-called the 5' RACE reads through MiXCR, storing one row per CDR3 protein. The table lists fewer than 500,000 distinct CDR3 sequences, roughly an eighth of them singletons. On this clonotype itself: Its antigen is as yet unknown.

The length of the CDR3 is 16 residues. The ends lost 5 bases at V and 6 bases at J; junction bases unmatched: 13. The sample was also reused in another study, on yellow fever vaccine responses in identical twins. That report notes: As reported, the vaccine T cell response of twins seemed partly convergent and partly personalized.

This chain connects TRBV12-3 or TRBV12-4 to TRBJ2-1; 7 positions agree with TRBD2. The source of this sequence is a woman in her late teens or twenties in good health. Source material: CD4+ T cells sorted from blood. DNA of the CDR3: TGTGCCAGCAGTAGACGTATTGGCGGGAGCCTCAATGAGCAGTTCTTC. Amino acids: CASSRRIGGSLNEQFF.